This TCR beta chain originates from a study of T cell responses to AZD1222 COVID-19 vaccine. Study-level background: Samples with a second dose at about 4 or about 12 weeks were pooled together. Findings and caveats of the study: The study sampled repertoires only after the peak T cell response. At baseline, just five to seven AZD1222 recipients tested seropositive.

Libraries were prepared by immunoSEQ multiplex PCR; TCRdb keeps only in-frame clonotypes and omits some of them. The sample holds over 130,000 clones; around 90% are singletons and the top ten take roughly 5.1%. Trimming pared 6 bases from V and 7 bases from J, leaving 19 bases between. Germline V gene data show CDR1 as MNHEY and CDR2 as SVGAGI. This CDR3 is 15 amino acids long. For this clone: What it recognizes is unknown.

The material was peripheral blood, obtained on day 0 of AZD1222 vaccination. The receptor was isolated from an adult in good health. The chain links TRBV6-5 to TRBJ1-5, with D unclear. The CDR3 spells CASRLGLWEDQPQHF. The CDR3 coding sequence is TGTGCCAGCAGGTTGGGCCTTTGGGAGGACCAGCCCCAGCATTTT.